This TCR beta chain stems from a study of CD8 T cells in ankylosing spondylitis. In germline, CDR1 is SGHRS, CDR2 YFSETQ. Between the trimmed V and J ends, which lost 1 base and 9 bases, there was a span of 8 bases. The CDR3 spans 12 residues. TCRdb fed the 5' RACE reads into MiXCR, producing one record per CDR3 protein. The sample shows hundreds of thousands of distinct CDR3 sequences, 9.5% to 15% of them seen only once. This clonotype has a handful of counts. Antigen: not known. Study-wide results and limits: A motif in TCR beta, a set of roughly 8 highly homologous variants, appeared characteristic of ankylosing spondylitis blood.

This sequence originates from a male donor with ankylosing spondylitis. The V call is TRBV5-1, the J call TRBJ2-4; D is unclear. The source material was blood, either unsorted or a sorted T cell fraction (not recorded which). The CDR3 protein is CASSLRGRIQYF. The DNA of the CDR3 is TGCGCCAGCAGCTTGAGAGGTCGCATTCAGTACTTC.